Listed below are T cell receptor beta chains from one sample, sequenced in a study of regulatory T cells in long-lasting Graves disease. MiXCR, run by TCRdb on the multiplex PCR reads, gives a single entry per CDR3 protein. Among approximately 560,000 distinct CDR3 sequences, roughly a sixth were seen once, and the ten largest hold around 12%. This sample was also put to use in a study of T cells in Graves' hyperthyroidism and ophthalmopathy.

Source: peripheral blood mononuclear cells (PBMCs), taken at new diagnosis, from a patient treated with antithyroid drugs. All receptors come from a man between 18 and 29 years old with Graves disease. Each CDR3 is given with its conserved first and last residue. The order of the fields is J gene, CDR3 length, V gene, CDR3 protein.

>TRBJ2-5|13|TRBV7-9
CASSETRGETQYF
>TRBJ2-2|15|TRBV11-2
CASSLSGRFTGELFF
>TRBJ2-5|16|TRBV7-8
CASSLRAELPEETQYF
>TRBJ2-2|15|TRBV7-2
CASSLTSGGGGELFF
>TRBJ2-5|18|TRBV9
CASSEGTVTSGSWETQYF
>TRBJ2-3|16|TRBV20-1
CSARVPWGSSTDTQYF
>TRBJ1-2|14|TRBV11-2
CASSLGSPVRGYTF
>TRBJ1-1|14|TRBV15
CATGGGGFNTEAFF
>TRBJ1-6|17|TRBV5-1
CASSSRAEQGSGSPLHF
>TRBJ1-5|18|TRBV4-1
CASSQEGGGTGGGQPQHF
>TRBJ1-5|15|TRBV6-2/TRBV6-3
CASSVSRDSNQPQHF
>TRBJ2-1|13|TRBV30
CAWSVTSHNEQFF
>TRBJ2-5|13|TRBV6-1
CAAIGGRGETQYF
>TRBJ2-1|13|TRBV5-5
CASSSWGVNEQFF
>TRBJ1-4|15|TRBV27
CASSSTGGIGEELFF
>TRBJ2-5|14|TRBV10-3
CAISGGGLEETQYF
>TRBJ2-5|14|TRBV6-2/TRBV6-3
CASSPDGGSETQYF
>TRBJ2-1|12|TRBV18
CASSALGTEQFF
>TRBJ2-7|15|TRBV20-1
CSARDYSRTVYEQYF
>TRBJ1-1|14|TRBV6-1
CASSDQGRYTEAFF
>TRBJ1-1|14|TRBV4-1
CASSAGFTVTEAFF
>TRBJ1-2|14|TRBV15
CATSTRLLPYGYTF
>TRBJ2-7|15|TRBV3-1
CASSQGATRSHEQYF
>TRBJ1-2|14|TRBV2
CASSSDRGGYGYTF
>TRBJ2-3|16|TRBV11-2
CASSLEGGTSGDTQYF
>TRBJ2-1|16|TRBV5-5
CASSPWSSGKYNEQFF
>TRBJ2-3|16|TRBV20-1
CSARDSSGISTDTQYF
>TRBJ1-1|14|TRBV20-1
CSARPHDKNTEAFF
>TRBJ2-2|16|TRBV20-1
CSARIEDRALGGELFF
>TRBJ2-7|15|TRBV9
CASSVGKQGSYEQYF
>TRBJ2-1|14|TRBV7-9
CASSPPGGANEQFF